The clone carrying this T cell receptor beta chain was counted only a few times. The antigen remains undetermined. An end of the junction differs from the germline gene, which may be a read error. Alongside a J-beta primer mix, a sample-barcoded 5' primer served in a second PCR lasting roughly 6 to 11 cycles. Each CDR3 protein is one row after TCRdb ran MiXCR on the 5' RACE reads. The table lists 450,000 to 600,000 distinct CDR3 sequences, about 28% of them singletons. The sample is drawn from a study of blood T cells in healthy people across ages. This CDR3 region has 14 residues. CDR1 is SGHRS and CDR2 is YFSETQ in the germline V gene. Findings and caveats of the study: More naive CD4+ cells and higher diversity were found in long-lived than in aged donors.

Peripheral blood from each donor was collected in a volume of approximately 10 milliliters. The same sample was also studied in work on T cells of mothers and their children. That work adds: Relative to unrelated pairs, biologically related mother-child dyads exhibited marginally greater, non-significant overlap.

Material: blood. The origin of this receptor is a boy between 2 and 15 years old in good health. The chain employs TRBV5-1 and TRBJ1-2; no definite D call. The CDR3 region is CASSLEGILDGHTF. The CDR3 bases are TGCGCCAGCAGCTTGGAGGGTATTTTGGATGGCCACACCTTC.